The 18 T cell receptor beta chains reported below all come from one sample, sequenced in a study of molecular identifiers for immune sequencing clone quantification. TCRdb passed the PCR reads through MiXCR, listing each CDR3 protein once. The profile shows approximately 550,000 distinct CDR3 sequences, about a quarter of them singletons. The sequencing sample was made of naive CD8+ T cells from blood, with Jurkat cell RNA spiked in. Subset meaning: FACS-sorted CD8+CD4-CCR7+CD45RA+ naive T cells. The receptor set was obtained from a human donor in good health. Some libraries in this study had Jurkat cell RNA spiked in.

The table lists this clonotype with many counts. The chain joins TRBV7-9 to TRBJ2-6; D is unclear. The V gene's germline CDR1 is SEHNR and CDR2 FQNEAQ (reference sequence). Trimming took off 1 base at V and 3 bases at J, with 13 bases between the two ends. The CDR3 loop spans 17 amino acids. DNA for the CDR3: TGTGCCAGCAGCTTAGTACCCCAGCACCATGGGGCCAACGTCCTGACTTTC. Its protein product is CASSLVPQHHGANVLTF.

This chain connects TRBV29-1 to TRBJ1-1; 9 bases fit TRBD1. From germline, CDR1 is SQVTM and CDR2 ANQGSEA. The CDR3 is made up of 12 amino acids. The trim removed 8 bases at V and 7 bases at J, leaving 8 bases unmatched. The CDR3 protein is CSSTGQGVEAFF. The DNA for the CDR3 is TGCAGCTCAACGGGACAGGGAGTTGAAGCTTTCTTT.

This clonotype appeared many times. V is TRBV5-5 and J is TRBJ1-5, with unresolved D. Trimming shortened V by 4 bases and J by 4 bases, and 6 bases separated the two germline ends. Germline CDR1 reads SGHKS; CDR2 reads YYEKEE (reference sequence). The CDR3 has 12 amino acids. The CDR3 reads CASSDGNQPQHF. The DNA for the CDR3 is TGTGCCAGCAGCGACGGGAATCAGCCCCAGCATTTT. Based on the CDR3 plus reference TRBV5-5 and TRBJ1-5, the full variable domain is DAGVTQSPTHLIKTRGQQVTLRCSPISGHKSVSWYQQVLGQGPQFIFQYYEKEERGRGNFPDRFSARQFPNYSSELNVNALLLGDSALYLCASSDGNQPQHFGDGTRLSIL.

The V call is TRBV19, the J call TRBJ1-1; D might be TRBD1 (5 bases). Trimming took off 2 bases at V and 4 bases at J, with 8 bases between the two ends. The CDR3 is 13 residues long. Germline V gene data show CDR1 as LNHDA and CDR2 as SQIVND (reference sequence). The DNA of the CDR3 is TGTGCCAGTAGTATATTCCAGGGCACTGAAGCTTTCTTT. Amino acid sequence: CASSIFQGTEAFF.

As for this clonotype: This may be a read error: a much more frequent sequence differs by one nucleotide. The CDR3 here is CSVEYGGETQYF. DNA of the CDR3: TGCAGCGTTGAGTACGGAGGAGAGACCCAGTACTTC. The V call is TRBV29-1, the J call TRBJ2-5, with TRBD2 as a possible D gene (5 bases). V lost 3 bases, J lost 4 bases, and 9 bases lay in between. This CDR3 is built from 12 residues. Germline V gene lookup returns CDR1 SQVTM and CDR2 ANQGSEA.

This chain joins TRBV7-9 and TRBJ2-7; D is unresolved. The V end was cut by 5 bases, the J end by 2 bases, with 25 bases between. The CDR3 loop spans 18 amino acids. Germline CDR1 SEHNR, CDR2 FQNEAQ (reference sequence). CDR3 bases: TGTGCCAGCAGCCCCAGCAGGAACCCCGCCTCACACGCCTACGAGCAGTACTTC. Its translation: CASSPSRNPASHAYEQYF.

This clonotype appeared a few times. This rearrangement joins TRBV7-9 to TRBJ2-1; 8 positions agree with TRBD2. Per the germline V gene, CDR1 is SEHNR and CDR2 is FQNEAQ (reference sequence). The CDR3 is 16 amino acids. J gave up 8 bases and V 4 bases, and 13 bases lay outside the gene matches. The CDR3 is CASSSLGTRGRYEQFF. Here the CDR3 DNA reads TGTGCCAGCAGCTCCTTAGGGACTAGGGGGAGGTATGAGCAGTTCTTC.

J is TRBJ2-7 and V is TRBV30, with 10 nucleotides matching TRBD2. The trim removed 2 bases at V and 1 base at J, leaving 2 bases unmatched. CDR3 size: 14 residues. Germline loops: CDR1 GTSNPN, CDR2 SVGIG (reference sequence). The CDR3 sequence is CAWSLTSGSYEQYF. The CDR3 region has the DNA TGTGCCTGGAGTCTGACTAGCGGGTCCTACGAGCAGTACTTC.

This clonotype has only a few counts. The gene calls are TRBV5-1 and TRBJ2-5, with TRBD2 matching over 8 bases. V shed 1 base and J 2 bases; nucleotides not matched to a gene: 10. The CDR3 extends over 17 amino acids. Germline V gene lookup returns CDR1 SGHRS and CDR2 YFSETQ. Written as DNA, the CDR3 is TGCGCCAGCAGCTTGAATCCGCGGGGGGCGAAACAAGAGACCCAGTACTTC. Translated, it gives CASSLNPRGAKQETQYF. Filled out from reference TRBV5-1 and TRBJ2-5, the complete variable domain reads KAGVTQTPRYLIKTRGQQVTLSCSPISGHRSVSWYQQTPGQGLQFLFEYFSETQRNKGNFPGRFSGRQFSNSRSEMNVSTLELGDSALYLCASSLNPRGAKQETQYFGPGTRLLVL.

This clonotype was seen more than once but under ten times. The CDR3 region has the DNA TGTGCCAGCAGAACGACAGGGAGCACTGAAGCTTTCTTT. Its protein product is CASRTTGSTEAFF. The rearrangement links TRBV6-2 or TRBV6-3 to TRBJ1-1; 7 bases are shared with TRBD1. The CDR3 has 13 amino acids. Germline V lookup: CDR1 MNHEY, CDR2 SVGEGT. Losses at the gene ends were 6 bases for V and 4 bases for J; bases not matched to a gene: 5.

Turning to this clonotype: A read error may be the cause here, since a much bigger clone is one base away. The genes are TRBV20-1 and TRBJ2-7, with a possible D match to TRBD1 (5 bases). The germline gives CDR1 DFQATT, CDR2 SNEGSKA (reference sequence). This CDR3 is 15 amino acids long. CDR3 DNA: TGCAGTGCTAGTTTGCTTCAGACAGTCGGGTACGGGCAGTACTTC. It encodes CSASLLQTVGYGQYF.

Details on this clonotype: The junction and the germline gene differ at one end; a read error may be behind it. This chain joins TRBV3-1 and TRBJ2-3, with TRBD1 matching 7 bases. This CDR3 contains 15 residues. Germline CDR1 LGHDT, CDR2 YNNKEL (reference sequence). DNA of the CDR3: TGTGCCGGCAGCCTAAAGATACAGGGGACAGATACGCAGTATTTT. Its translation is CAGSLKIQGTDTQYF.

Worth noting for this clonotype: A much larger clonotype is one base distant, so this may be a read error. The rearrangement joins TRBV4-3 to TRBJ2-6; D not certain. The length of the CDR3 is 17 residues. The germline V gene encodes CDR1 LGHNA and CDR2 YSLEER. The CDR3 bases are TGCGGCAGCAGCCCCAGGCCTGACCTCTCTGGGGCCAACGTCCTGACTTTC. Protein product: CGSSPRPDLSGANVLTF.

The chain has TRBV4-3 and TRBJ2-7; TRBD2 aligns across 8 bases. The CDR3 consists of 15 residues. V gave up 1 base and J gave up 6 bases; unmatched junction bases: 8. The germline V gene has CDR1 LGHNA and CDR2 YSLEER. The CDR3 DNA sequence: TGCGCCAGCAGCCAAGGTTTGGGACTAGAGCGCGAGCAGTACTTC. It specifies CASSQGLGLEREQYF.

With respect to this clonotype: A junction boundary mismatches the germline segment, possibly from a read error. The J gene is TRBJ2-2, the V gene TRBV19, with 14 bases aligning to TRBD2. The CDR3 spans 19 residues. Germline CDR1 and CDR2: LNHDA and SQIVND (reference sequence). The CDR3 sequence is CASSIDGLAGGPNAGELFF. CDR3 coding DNA: TGTGCCAGTAGTATAGACGGACTAGCGGGGGGACCGAACGCCGGGGAGCTGTTTTTT. Full variable domain (remainder filled in from reference TRBV19 and TRBJ2-2): DGGITQSPKYLFRKEGQNVTLSCEQNLNHDAMYWYRQDPGQGLRLIYYSQIVNDFQKGDIAEGYSVSREKKESFPLTVTSAQKNPTAFYLCASSIDGLAGGPNAGELFFGEGSRLTVL.

The chain couples TRBV2 to TRBJ2-1; tentative D call: TRBD2 (6 bases). The CDR3 covers 15 residues. The germline CDR1 and CDR2 sequences are SNHLY and FYNNEI. The V gene lost 6 bases and the J gene lost 8 bases, with 20 bases spanning the gap. In DNA form, the CDR3 reads TGTGCCAGCAGGGCGGGACCGCCGGTCTGGGATGAGCAGTTCTTC. The encoded protein is CASRAGPPVWDEQFF.

This sequence joins TRBV10-1 and TRBJ2-7; tentative D call: TRBD1 (5 bases). The CDR3 consists of 14 residues. Germline V lookup: CDR1 WNHNN, CDR2 SYGVQD (reference sequence). Trimming removed 0 bases from V and 3 bases from J, with 9 bases in between. CDR3 in amino acids: CASSESAGFYEQYF. The CDR3 DNA is TGCGCCAGCAGTGAGTCGGCAGGGTTCTACGAGCAGTACTTC.

This clonotype has only a few counts. The chain couples TRBV6-2 or TRBV6-3 to TRBJ2-2; D possibly corresponds to TRBD1 (5 bases). Germline assignment: CDR1 MNHEY and CDR2 SVGEGT. The CDR3 runs 14 residues. V lost 7 bases to trimming and J lost 4 bases, with 13 bases between them. This chain's CDR3 is CASTGQWVTGELFF. CDR3 nucleotide sequence: TGTGCCAGCACCGGACAATGGGTCACCGGGGAGCTGTTTTTT.